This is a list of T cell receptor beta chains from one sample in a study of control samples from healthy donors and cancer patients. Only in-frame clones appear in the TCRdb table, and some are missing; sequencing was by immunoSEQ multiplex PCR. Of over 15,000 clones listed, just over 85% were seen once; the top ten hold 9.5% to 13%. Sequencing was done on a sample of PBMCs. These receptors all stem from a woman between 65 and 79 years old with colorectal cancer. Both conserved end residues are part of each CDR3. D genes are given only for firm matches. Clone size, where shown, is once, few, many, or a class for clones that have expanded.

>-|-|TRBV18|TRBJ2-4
TGTGCCAGCTCACCCGCGGGGTTCGACAAAAACATTCAGTACTTC
CASSPAGFDKNIQYF
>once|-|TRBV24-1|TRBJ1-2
TGTGCCACCAGTGATTGGGACTATGGCTACACCTTC
CATSDWDYGYTF
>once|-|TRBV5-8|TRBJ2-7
TGTGCCAGCATTCTGACTGCTACCCCCCACGAGCAGTACTTC
CASILTATPHEQYF
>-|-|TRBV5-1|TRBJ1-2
TGCGCCAGCAGCTCGGAATCCGCAGGGAAGGACTATGGCTACACCTTC
CASSSESAGKDYGYTF
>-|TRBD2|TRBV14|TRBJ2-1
TGTGCCAGCAGCCAGAAGGATCTAAGGCGGGGGGGCTTCAATGAGCAGTTCTTC
CASSQKDLRRGGFNEQFF
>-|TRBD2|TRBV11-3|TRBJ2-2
TGTGCCAGCACTCCGGCGGGCGGGGGCACCGGGGAGCTGTTTTTT
CASTPAGGGTGELFF
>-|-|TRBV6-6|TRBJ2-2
TGTGCCAGCAGTTTCAAGGGTTTCACCGGGGAGCTGTTTTTT
CASSFKGFTGELFF
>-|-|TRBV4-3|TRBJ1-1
TGCGCCAGCAGCCAAGATTCCGGGGGGAACACTGAAGCTTTCTTT
CASSQDSGGNTEAFF
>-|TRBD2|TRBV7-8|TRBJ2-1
TGTGCCAGCAGCTTAATCCGCGGGAGGGGGAATGAGCAGTTCTTC
CASSLIRGRGNEQFF
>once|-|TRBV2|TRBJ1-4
TGTGCCAGCAGCGAGCAGGGTGGCACTAATGAAAAACTGTTTTTT
CASSEQGGTNEKLFF
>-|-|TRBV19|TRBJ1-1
TGTGCCAGCGTTCAGGGTTACACTGAAGCTTTCTTT
CASVQGYTEAFF
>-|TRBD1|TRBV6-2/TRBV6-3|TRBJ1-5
TGTGCCAGCAGTCCCCCAGGGGGGCCCCAGCATTTT
CASSPPGGPQHF
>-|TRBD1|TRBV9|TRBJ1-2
TGTGCCAGCAGCCCGGAGGACAGGGGGCGCGGCTACACCTTC
CASSPEDRGRGYTF
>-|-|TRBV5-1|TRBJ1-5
TGCGCCAGCAGCCCTGGGGGGCTTAGCAATCAGCCCCAGCATTTT
CASSPGGLSNQPQHF
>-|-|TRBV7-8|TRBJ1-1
TGTGCCAGCAGCTGGGGCCCGAACACTGAAGCTTTCTTT
CASSWGPNTEAFF
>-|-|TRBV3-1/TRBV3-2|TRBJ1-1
TGTGCCAGCGTCCCGGGGTCCGGGACTTATAACACTGAAGCTTTCTTT
CASVPGSGTYNTEAFF
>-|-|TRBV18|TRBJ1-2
TGTGCCAGCTCCCCAGACAGGCTCTATGGCTACACCTTC
CASSPDRLYGYTF
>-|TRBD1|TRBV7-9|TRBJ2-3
TGTGCCAGCAGGGACAGGTTTAGCACAGATACGCAGTATTTT
CASRDRFSTDTQYF
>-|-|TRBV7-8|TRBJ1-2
TGTGCCAGCAGCTTAGGGGGGTATGGCTACACCTTC
CASSLGGYGYTF
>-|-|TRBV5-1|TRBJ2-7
TGCGCCAGCAGCTGGACTCAAGGCTCATCCTACGAGCAGTACTTC
CASSWTQGSSYEQYF
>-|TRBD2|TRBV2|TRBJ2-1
TGTGCCAGCAGTGGACTAGCGGGATACAATGAGCAGTTCTTC
CASSGLAGYNEQFF
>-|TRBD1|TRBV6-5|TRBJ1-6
TGTGCCAGCAGCCGCGGGACAGCCTATAATTCACCCCTCCACTTT
CASSRGTAYNSPLHF
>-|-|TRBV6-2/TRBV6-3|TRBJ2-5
TGTGCCAGCAGTTACGGGGGGGCTTCGGAGACCCAGTACTTC
CASSYGGASETQYF